The 29 T cell receptor beta chains below all came from one sample that was sequenced in a study of CD8+CD57+ T cells in acquired aplastic anemia. Template material for TCR beta VDJ and CDR3 profiling consisted of genomic DNA. MiXCR was run by TCRdb on the reads, yielding one entry per CDR3 protein. The repertoire holds some 290,000 distinct CDR3 sequences, with around 60% as singletons. The sequencing sample was made of sorted CD4+, CD8+, or CD8+CD57+ T cells (not recorded which) from PBMCs. These receptors all come from a human donor with severe aplastic anemia or a healthy control (not recorded which).

This clonotype was observed a few times. This rearrangement joins TRBV19 to TRBJ1-1; possibly TRBD1 for D (6 bases). Germline loops: CDR1 LNHDA, CDR2 SQIVND (reference sequence). The CDR3 sequence is 15 residues long. V was clipped by 7 bases and J by 2 bases, with 17 bases between them. In DNA, the CDR3 is TGTGCCAGTACCCCAGGGGTAAAACCCAACACTGAAGCTTTCTTT. Its protein is CASTPGVKPNTEAFF. Supplemented by reference TRBV19 and TRBJ1-1, the full variable domain reads DGGITQSPKYLFRKEGQNVTLSCEQNLNHDAMYWYRQDPGQGLRLIYYSQIVNDFQKGDIAEGYSVSREKKESFPLTVTSAQKNPTAFYLCASTPGVKPNTEAFFGQGTRLTVV.

This clonotype was detected many times. The V gene is TRBV20-1, the J gene TRBJ1-6; possible D gene TRBD1, 5 bases. Trimming left V 3 bases short and J 8 bases short, with 14 bases between. Germline V lookup: CDR1 DFQATT, CDR2 SNEGSKA (reference sequence). This CDR3 region has 14 residues. The CDR3 loop is CSASRQRGDSPLHF. Written as DNA, the CDR3 is TGCAGTGCTAGTCGACAGCGTGGGGATTCACCCCTCCACTTT.

J is TRBJ1-1 and V is TRBV6-5; D gene ambiguous. The CDR3 totals 14 residues. With 2 bases removed from V and 4 bases from J, the gap between germline ends came to 11 bases. Germline lookup yields CDR1 MNHEY and CDR2 SVGAGI. The CDR3: CASSYNRPGTEAFF. DNA for the CDR3: TGTGCCAGCAGTTACAACCGGCCGGGCACTGAAGCTTTCTTT.

The CDR3 DNA reads as TGTGCCAGTAGGAACTACCACAGGGAGGAGGACTCCTACGAGCAGTACTTC. Translated, it gives CASRNYHREEDSYEQYF. This sequence joins TRBV7-9 and TRBJ2-7; D is perhaps TRBD1 or TRBD2 (6 bases each). CDR3 length: 17 amino acids. From germline, CDR1 is SEHNR and CDR2 FQNEAQ (reference sequence). V lost 9 bases and J 0 bases, leaving 24 bases between the germline ends.

The chain joins TRBV7-9 to TRBJ1-6; D is perhaps TRBD1 (5 bases). Trimming pared 3 bases from V and 10 bases from J, leaving 13 bases between. Germline assignment: CDR1 SEHNR and CDR2 FQNEAQ (reference sequence). The CDR3 contains 14 residues. CDR3 residues: CASSFGGDISPLHF. The CDR3 nucleotides are TGTGCCAGCAGCTTCGGAGGGGATATCTCACCCCTCCACTTT.

This clonotype was counted between two and nine times. The chain combines TRBV7-9 with TRBJ2-1; perhaps TRBD2 as D (5 bases). This CDR3 is 17 amino acids long. V lost 1 base to trimming and J lost 0 bases, with 13 bases between them. Germline assignment: CDR1 SEHNR and CDR2 FQNEAQ (reference sequence). The CDR3 nucleotides are TGTGCCAGCAGCTTAGATGTCGTGGGGAGCTCCTACAATGAGCAGTTCTTC. Its translation: CASSLDVVGSSYNEQFF.

The chain is built from TRBV15 and TRBJ2-1; 8 nucleotides line up with TRBD2. CDR3 length equals 14 residues. J was trimmed by 7 bases and V by 5 bases; bases with no gene match: 7. Germline CDR1 and CDR2: LNHNV and YYDKDF (reference sequence). The CDR3, as DNA: TGTGCCACCAGCGAGCGGGAGATGGGGAATGAGCAGTTCTTC. As protein: CATSEREMGNEQFF.

This clonotype is a singleton in its sample. The V call is TRBV12-3 or TRBV12-4, the J call TRBJ1-1, with a possible D match to TRBD1 (5 bases). The CDR3 runs to 15 residues. V was clipped by 5 bases and J by 3 bases, with 16 bases between them. For the CDR3, the DNA is TGTGCCAGCAGTACCCCCAGGGTAAAGGACACTGAAGCTTTCTTT. Protein: CASSTPRVKDTEAFF.

This clonotype was counted only a few times. This chain links TRBV29-1 with TRBJ2-2, with D tentatively TRBD1 or TRBD2 (5 bases each). Trimming shortened V by 6 bases and J by 4 bases, and 12 bases separated the two germline ends. This CDR3 has 13 residues. Germline values: CDR1 SQVTM, CDR2 ANQGSEA. CDR3 nucleotide sequence: TGCAGCGTAAACGAGGGGAGCACCGGGGAGCTGTTTTTT. Translating gives CSVNEGSTGELFF.

This chain uses TRBV19 with TRBJ1-5; possible D gene TRBD1, 6 bases. Per germline, CDR1 LNHDA and CDR2 SQIVND (reference sequence). The CDR3 sequence is 13 residues long. Trimming stripped 7 bases from V and 7 bases from J, with 14 bases between. The CDR3 sequence: CASTAGAVQPQHF. In DNA form, the CDR3 reads TGTGCCAGTACGGCGGGGGCCGTACAGCCCCAGCATTTT.

The chain combines TRBV2 with TRBJ1-2; possible D gene TRBD1, 6 bases. This CDR3 contains 11 residues. V lost 8 bases to trimming and J lost 8 bases, with 12 bases between them. Germline-derived CDR1 and CDR2 are SNHLY and FYNNEI. The CDR3 sequence is CASARQGGYTF. The CDR3 DNA reads as TGTGCCAGCGCCAGGCAGGGGGGCTACACCTTC.

The chain is built from TRBV20-1 and TRBJ1-1, with 7 bases aligning to TRBD1. The CDR3 length is 12 residues. Losses at the gene ends were 6 bases for V and 4 bases for J; bases not matched to a gene: 5. Germline V gene sequence: CDR1 DFQATT, CDR2 SNEGSKA (reference sequence). The CDR3 DNA sequence: TGCAGTGCAAACCGACAGGGCACTGAAGCTTTCTTT. Translated: CSANRQGTEAFF.

The chain combines TRBV18 with TRBJ2-5; D might be TRBD1 (6 bases). V lost 3 bases, J lost 4 bases, and 9 bases lay in between. Germline CDR1 reads KGHSH; CDR2 reads LQKENI. The CDR3 spans 13 residues. The CDR3 DNA reads as TGTGCCAGCTCACCTGGACAGACAGAGACCCAGTACTTC. It is translated as CASSPGQTETQYF.

The rearrangement joins TRBV3-1 to TRBJ2-5; D tentatively reads TRBD1 or TRBD2 (6 bases each). The CDR3 totals 13 residues. Germline V gives CDR1 LGHDT, CDR2 YNNKEL (reference sequence). The germline V and J ends were trimmed by 2 bases and 5 bases, with 9 bases remaining between them. In nucleotides, the CDR3 is TGTGCCAGCAGCCAATGGGGGGCGGAGACCCAGTACTTC. As protein: CASSQWGAETQYF.

The genes are TRBV7-9 and TRBJ2-3, with TRBD2 as a possible D gene (6 bases). Germline V gene lookup returns CDR1 SEHNR and CDR2 FQNEAQ (reference sequence). This CDR3 region has 13 residues. V was clipped by 8 bases and J by 0 bases, with 9 bases between them. CDR3 in DNA: TGTGCCAGCCGGGAGCGTAGCACAGATACGCAGTATTTT. Translated: CASRERSTDTQYF.

This clonotype was found many times. V is TRBV7-8 and J is TRBJ2-1; possibly TRBD1 for D (5 bases). Germline V gene lookup returns CDR1 SGHVS and CDR2 FQNEAQ. V was cut by 3 bases and J by 4 bases, with 10 bases left in between. This CDR3 comprises 14 residues. The CDR3 region is CASSLMQGYNEQFF. The CDR3 nucleotides read TGTGCCAGCAGCTTGATGCAGGGTTACAATGAGCAGTTCTTC.

The V call is TRBV25-1, the J call TRBJ2-3, with TRBD2 as a possible D gene (7 bases). V gave up 3 bases and J gave up 2 bases, with 12 bases separating them. The CDR3 loop spans 15 amino acids. Germline V CDR1 and CDR2: MGHDK, SYGVNS. The CDR3 loop is CASSDPRGPTDTQYF. The CDR3 coding sequence is TGTGCCAGCAGTGACCCGCGGGGGCCCACAGATACGCAGTATTTT. The full variable domain, its missing parts supplied by reference TRBV25-1 and TRBJ2-3, is EADIYQTPRYLVIGTGKKITLECSQTMGHDKMYWYQQDPGMELHLIHYSYGVNSTEKGDLSSESTVSRIRTEHFPLTLESARPSHTSQYLCASSDPRGPTDTQYFGPGTRLTVL.

The chain joins TRBV19 to TRBJ2-7, with D tentatively TRBD1 or TRBD2 (5 bases each). Deletions cut 6 bases from V and 5 bases from J, with 17 bases between. Germline lookup yields CDR1 LNHDA and CDR2 SQIVND (reference sequence). This CDR3 has 14 residues. The CDR3 DNA is TGTGCCAGTAGCCTAACGTCGGGGCTCAACGAGCAGTACTTC. Encoded protein: CASSLTSGLNEQYF. Looking up the rest from reference TRBV19 and TRBJ2-7 gives the full variable domain: DGGITQSPKYLFRKEGQNVTLSCEQNLNHDAMYWYRQDPGQGLRLIYYSQIVNDFQKGDIAEGYSVSREKKESFPLTVTSAQKNPTAFYLCASSLTSGLNEQYFGPGTRLTVT.

At least ten counts were recorded for this clonotype. The chain couples TRBV9 to TRBJ2-1; 8 nucleotides match TRBD2. V was pared by 1 base and J by 0 bases, with 6 bases of the junction left unmatched. CDR1 is SGDLS, CDR2 YYNGEE, per germline. The length of the CDR3 is 17 residues. The CDR3 bases are TGTGCCAGCAGCGTAATCGGCGGGGGGTCCTCCTACAATGAGCAGTTCTTC. Amino acids: CASSVIGGGSSYNEQFF.

The V and J genes are TRBV5-6 and TRBJ2-5; 10 bases match TRBD2. The V and J ends lost 4 bases and 3 bases, in that order; junction bases with no gene match: 6. CDR1 SGHDT and CDR2 YYEEEE come from the germline V gene. The length of the CDR3 is 15 residues. Here the CDR3 reads CASSESSGGKETQYF. The CDR3, as DNA: TGTGCCAGCAGCGAAAGTAGCGGGGGGAAAGAGACCCAGTACTTC. The variable domain in full, with the rest retrieved from reference TRBV5-6 and TRBJ2-5, is DAGVTQSPTHLIKTRGQQVTLRCSPKSGHDTVSWYQQALGQGPQFIFQYYEEEERQRGNFPDRFSGHQFPNYSSELNVNALLLGDSALYLCASSESSGGKETQYFGPGTRLLVL.

This chain links TRBV9 with TRBJ2-5; no firm D call. The CDR3 contains 14 residues. Germline CDR1 reads SGDLS; CDR2 reads YYNGEE. The ends were cut back, 0 bases at V and 5 bases at J, with 11 bases in the middle. CDR3 nucleotides: TGTGCCAGCAGCGTAGATGGGCTACTGGAGACCCAGTACTTC. As protein: CASSVDGLLETQYF.

This clonotype occurred many times. V and J are TRBV15 and TRBJ2-6; TRBD1 or TRBD2 may be the D gene (5 bases each). Germline assignment: CDR1 LNHNV and CDR2 YYDKDF (reference sequence). The CDR3 runs to 15 residues. V was clipped by 11 bases and J by 2 bases, with 16 bases between them. CDR3 residues: CASNHGGTGANVLTF. The CDR3 DNA reads TGTGCCTCAAACCATGGGGGAACTGGGGCCAACGTCCTGACTTTC. Using reference TRBV15 and TRBJ2-6 for the parts outside the CDR3, the full variable domain is DAMVIQNPRYQVTQFGKPVTLSCSQTLNHNVMYWYQQKSSQAPKLLFHYYDKDFNNEADTPDNFQSRRPNTSFCFLDIRSPGLGDTAMYLCASNHGGTGANVLTFGAGSRLTVL.

The chain is built from TRBV7-8 and TRBJ1-1; perhaps TRBD1 as D (5 bases). Germline CDR1 reads SGHVS; CDR2 reads FQNEAQ. The V gene lost 5 bases and the J gene lost 8 bases, with 12 bases spanning the gap. The CDR3 spans 12 residues. The CDR3 DNA reads as TGTGCCAGCAGCCCCGGGACGGAGGAAGCTTTCTTT. This encodes CASSPGTEEAFF.

A word on this clonotype: A read error may be the cause here, since a much bigger clone is one base away. For the CDR3, the DNA is TGTGCCAGCGGTGGTATACAGAGAGGTGGAAACACCATATATTTT. Translated, it gives CASGGIQRGGNTIYF. This chain links TRBV13 with TRBJ1-3; no reliable D call. The CDR3 is 15 amino acids. From germline, CDR1 is PRHDT and CDR2 FYEKMQ (reference sequence). V lost 8 bases to trimming and J lost 3 bases, with 17 bases between them.

This clonotype was picked up many times. J is TRBJ2-6 and V is TRBV20-1, with D possibly matching TRBD2 (6 bases). The V end was cut by 0 bases, the J end by 4 bases, with 10 bases between. This CDR3 comprises 15 residues. Germline V gene data show CDR1 as DFQATT and CDR2 as SNEGSKA (reference sequence). The CDR3 reads CSARDPGAGANVLTF. The DNA for the CDR3 is TGCAGTGCTAGAGATCCGGGAGCCGGGGCCAACGTCCTGACTTTC.

In this sample, this clonotype turned up many times. The chain recombines TRBV6-2 or TRBV6-3 with TRBJ1-2, with 10 bases identical to TRBD1. From germline, CDR1 is MNHEY and CDR2 SVGEGT. With 5 bases clipped from V and 4 bases from J, the junction kept 7 bases outside the gene matches. CDR3 length equals 15 residues. For the CDR3, the DNA is TGTGCCAGCAGTCGTCCGACAGGGGGCGCCTATGGCTACACCTTC. It codes for CASSRPTGGAYGYTF.

The chain joins TRBV2 to TRBJ1-1, with D uncertain. The V and J ends lost 2 bases and 1 base respectively, with 11 bases between them. CDR3 length: 15 amino acids. CDR1 is SNHLY and CDR2 is FYNNEI in the germline V gene. This CDR3 reads CASSELQHQNTEAFF. CDR3 coding DNA: TGTGCCAGCAGTGAACTGCAGCATCAGAACACTGAAGCTTTCTTT. The full variable domain, rest sourced from reference TRBV2 and TRBJ1-1, is EPEVTQTPSHQVTQMGQEVILRCVPISNHLYFYWYRQILGQKVEFLVSFYNNEISEKSEIFDDQFSVERPDGSNFTLKIRSTKLEDSAMYFCASSELQHQNTEAFFGQGTRLTVV.

V gene TRBV7-8 combines with J gene TRBJ2-1, with 12 bases aligning to TRBD2. This CDR3 is 15 amino acids long. Germline V lookup: CDR1 SGHVS, CDR2 FQNEAQ. V lost 1 base to trimming and J lost 10 bases; unmatched junction nucleotides: 5. CDR3 protein: CASSLGLAGGGEQFF. The CDR3 DNA reads TGTGCCAGCAGCTTAGGTCTAGCGGGAGGGGGGGAGCAGTTCTTC.

This clonotype was picked up many times. A junction boundary mismatches the germline segment, possibly from a read error. The V and J genes are TRBV30 and TRBJ2-7; no definite D call. The germline gives CDR1 GTSNPN, CDR2 SVGIG (reference sequence). The CDR3 sequence is 12 residues long. The CDR3 DNA reads TGTGCCTGGAGTGTGGCTTCCTCCGAGCAGTACTTC. It yields the protein CAWSVASSEQYF.